A single sample gave rise to the 8 T cell receptor beta chains below, sequenced in a study of a mutant IDH1 vaccine in newly diagnosed glioma. Time point defined: baseline, week 1 (first vaccination visit). Treatment defined: pre-vaccination baseline after standard-of-care therapy. Produced via immunoSEQ multiplex PCR; TCRdb's table is partial and in-frame only. There are fewer than 85,000 clones in the sample; approximately 86% occur only once, and approximately 2.6% lies in the top ten. Here the sequenced sample was PBMCs, taken from a glioma patient treated with radiotherapy, temozolomide or both. These receptors all stem from a young man with glioma.

V usage is TRBV11-2 and J usage is TRBJ2-2; 9 nucleotides align to TRBD2. The CDR3 length is 17 residues. Per the germline V gene, CDR1 is SGHAT and CDR2 is FQNNGV. The trim removed 3 bases at V and 5 bases at J, leaving 10 bases unmatched. CDR3 amino acids: CASSLGRGGAWTGELFF. CDR3 DNA sequence: TGTGCCAGCAGCTTGGGTCGCGGGGGGGCTTGGACCGGGGAGCTGTTTTTT.

The chain links TRBV5-6 to TRBJ1-2, with 7 bases matching TRBD1. The CDR3 length is 17 residues. Germline CDR1 SGHDT, CDR2 YYEEEE. J was trimmed by 5 bases and V by 4 bases; bases with no gene match: 17. The CDR3 spells CASSKDRDFLSGYGYTF. CDR3 in DNA: TGTGCCAGCAGCAAAGACAGGGATTTTCTAAGTGGGTATGGCTACACCTTC.

The rearrangement uses TRBV9 and TRBJ2-1; D uncertain. Germline V CDR1 and CDR2: SGDLS, YYNGEE. Trimming shortened V by 0 bases and J by 7 bases, and 14 bases separated the two germline ends. The length of the CDR3 is 15 residues. The CDR3 DNA sequence: TGTGCCAGCAGCGTAGGGGCTACCAGGTGGAATGAGCAGTTCTTC. This encodes CASSVGATRWNEQFF.

This chain joins TRBV30 and TRBJ2-5, with 10 bases identical to TRBD2. The CDR3 is 14 amino acids. The germline V gene encodes CDR1 GTSNPN and CDR2 SVGIG (reference sequence). V was pared by 3 bases and J by 4 bases, with 5 bases of the junction left unmatched. CDR3 sequence: CAWRPSGGLETQYF. The CDR3 DNA is TGTGCCTGGAGGCCTAGCGGGGGTTTAGAGACCCAGTACTTC.

The chain joins TRBV5-1 to TRBJ2-7; D may be TRBD1 (9 bases). The CDR3 runs to 16 residues. CDR1 and CDR2 from the germline V gene are SGHRS and YFSETQ. Trimming removed 3 bases from V and 3 bases from J, with 19 bases in between. CDR3 coding DNA: TGCGCCAGCAGCTCCCAGAGCGGGGGACAGGGCTACGAGCAGTACTTC. Encoded protein: CASSSQSGGQGYEQYF.

V is TRBV19 and J is TRBJ2-7; TRBD1 aligns across 12 bases. CDR3 length: 14 residues. CDR1 LNHDA and CDR2 SQIVND come from the germline V gene (reference sequence). V lost 6 bases, J lost 4 bases, and 4 bases stayed unmatched. CDR3 bases: TGTGCCAGTAGCTGGGACAGGGGGCCATACGAGCAGTACTTC. It yields the protein CASSWDRGPYEQYF.

This sequence joins TRBV18 and TRBJ1-5; no definite D call. Germline assignment: CDR1 KGHSH and CDR2 LQKENI. The CDR3 has 14 amino acids. Between the trimmed V and J ends, which lost 5 bases and 7 bases, there was a span of 15 bases. CDR3 nucleotides: TGTGCCAGCTCATCAAGGTCGGGGAACCAGCCCCAGCATTTT. This encodes CASSSRSGNQPQHF.

J is TRBJ2-3 and V is TRBV6-1; 9 nucleotides agree with TRBD2. Trimming at V came to 1 base and at J to 6 bases, leaving 5 bases not matched to a gene. Looked up from germline, CDR1 is MNHNS and CDR2 is SASEGT. The CDR3 loop spans 15 amino acids. The CDR3 sequence is CASSEESGGMDTQYF. The CDR3 nucleotides read TGTGCCAGCAGTGAAGAAAGCGGGGGGATGGATACGCAGTATTTT.